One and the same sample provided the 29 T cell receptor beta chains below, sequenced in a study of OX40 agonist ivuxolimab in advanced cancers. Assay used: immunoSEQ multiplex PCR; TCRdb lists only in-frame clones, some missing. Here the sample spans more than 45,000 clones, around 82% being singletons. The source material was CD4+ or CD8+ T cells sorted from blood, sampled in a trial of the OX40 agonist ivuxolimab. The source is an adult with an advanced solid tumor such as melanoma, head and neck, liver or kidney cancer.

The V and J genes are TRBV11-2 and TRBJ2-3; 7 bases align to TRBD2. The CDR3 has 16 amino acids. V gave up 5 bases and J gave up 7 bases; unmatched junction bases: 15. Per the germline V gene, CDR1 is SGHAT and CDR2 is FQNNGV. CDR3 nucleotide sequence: TGTGCCAGCAGCCCAATACAACGGCGGGAGCAATATACGCAGTATTTT. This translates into CASSPIQRREQYTQYF.

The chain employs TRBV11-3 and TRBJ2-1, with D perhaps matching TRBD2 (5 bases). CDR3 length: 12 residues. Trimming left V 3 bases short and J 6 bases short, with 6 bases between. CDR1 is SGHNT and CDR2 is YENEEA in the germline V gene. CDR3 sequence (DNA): TGTGCCAGCAGCTTTAGCGTCAATGAGCAGTTCTTC. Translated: CASSFSVNEQFF.

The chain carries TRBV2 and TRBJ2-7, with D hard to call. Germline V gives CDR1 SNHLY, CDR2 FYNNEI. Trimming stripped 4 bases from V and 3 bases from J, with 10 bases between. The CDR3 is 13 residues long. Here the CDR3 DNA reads TGTGCCAGCAGTGTACAAGTGATCTACGAGCAGTACTTC. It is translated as CASSVQVIYEQYF.

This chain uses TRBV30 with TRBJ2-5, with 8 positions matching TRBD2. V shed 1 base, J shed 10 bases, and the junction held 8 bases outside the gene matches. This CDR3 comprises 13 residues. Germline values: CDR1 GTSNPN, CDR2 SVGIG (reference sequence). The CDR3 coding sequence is TGTGCCTGGAGTGGGGCGGGGGGTAGATTCCAGTACTTC. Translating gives CAWSGAGGRFQYF.

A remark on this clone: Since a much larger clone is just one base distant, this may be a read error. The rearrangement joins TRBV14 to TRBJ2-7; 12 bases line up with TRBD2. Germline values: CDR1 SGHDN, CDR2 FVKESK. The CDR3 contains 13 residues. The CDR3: CTSRLAGAYEQYF. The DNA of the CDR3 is TGTACCAGCAGACTAGCGGGAGCTTACGAGCAGTACTTC.

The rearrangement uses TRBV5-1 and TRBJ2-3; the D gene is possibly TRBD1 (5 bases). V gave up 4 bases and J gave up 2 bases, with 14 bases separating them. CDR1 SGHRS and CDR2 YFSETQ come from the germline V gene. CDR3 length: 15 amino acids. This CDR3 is CASSPNPGNTDTQYF. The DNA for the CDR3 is TGCGCCAGCAGCCCAAATCCAGGGAACACAGATACGCAGTATTTT.

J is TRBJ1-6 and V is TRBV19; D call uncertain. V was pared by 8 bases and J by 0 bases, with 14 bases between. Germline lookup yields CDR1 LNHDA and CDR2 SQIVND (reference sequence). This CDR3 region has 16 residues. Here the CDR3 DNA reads TGTGCCAGTCGGAAGAGTTTGAGCTCCTATAATTCACCCCTCCACTTT. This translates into CASRKSLSSYNSPLHF.

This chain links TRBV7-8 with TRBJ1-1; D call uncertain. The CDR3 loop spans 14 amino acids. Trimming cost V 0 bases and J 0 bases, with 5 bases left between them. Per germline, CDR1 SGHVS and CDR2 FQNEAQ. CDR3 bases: TGTGCCAGCAGCTTAGCTTCAGTGAACACTGAAGCTTTCTTT. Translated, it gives CASSLASVNTEAFF.

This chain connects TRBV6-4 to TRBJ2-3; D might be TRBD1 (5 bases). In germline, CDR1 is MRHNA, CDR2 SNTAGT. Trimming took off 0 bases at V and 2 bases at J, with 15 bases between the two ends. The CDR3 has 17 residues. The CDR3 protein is CASSDSGDAATTDTQYF. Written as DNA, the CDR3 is TGTGCCAGCAGTGACTCAGGGGATGCGGCTACCACAGATACGCAGTATTTT.

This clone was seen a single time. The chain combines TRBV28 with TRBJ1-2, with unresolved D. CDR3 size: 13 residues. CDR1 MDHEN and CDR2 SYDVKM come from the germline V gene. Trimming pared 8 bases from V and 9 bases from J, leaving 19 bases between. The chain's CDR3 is CASCTQDVIRYTF. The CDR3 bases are TGTGCCAGCTGCACGCAGGACGTGATTCGCTACACCTTC.

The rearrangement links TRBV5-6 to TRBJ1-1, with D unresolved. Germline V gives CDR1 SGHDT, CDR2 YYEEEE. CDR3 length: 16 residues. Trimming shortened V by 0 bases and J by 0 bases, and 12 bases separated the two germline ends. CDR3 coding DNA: TGTGCCAGCAGCTTGGCGGGATGGCAAGTGAACACTGAAGCTTTCTTT. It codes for CASSLAGWQVNTEAFF. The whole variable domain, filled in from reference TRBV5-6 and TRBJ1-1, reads DAGVTQSPTHLIKTRGQQVTLRCSPKSGHDTVSWYQQALGQGPQFIFQYYEEEERQRGNFPDRFSGHQFPNYSSELNVNALLLGDSALYLCASSLAGWQVNTEAFFGQGTRLTVV.

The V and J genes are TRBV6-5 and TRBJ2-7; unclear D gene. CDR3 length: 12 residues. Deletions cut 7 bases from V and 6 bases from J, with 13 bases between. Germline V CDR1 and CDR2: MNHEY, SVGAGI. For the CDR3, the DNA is TGTGCCAGCACCCACCACCCGGGCGAGCAGTACTTC. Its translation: CASTHHPGEQYF.

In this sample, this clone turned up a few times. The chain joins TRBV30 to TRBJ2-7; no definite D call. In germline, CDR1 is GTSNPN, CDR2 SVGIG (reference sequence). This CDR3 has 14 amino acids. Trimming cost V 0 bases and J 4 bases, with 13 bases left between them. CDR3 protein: CAWSVRRTYYEQYF. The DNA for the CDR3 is TGTGCCTGGAGTGTAAGGCGGACCTATTACGAGCAGTACTTC.

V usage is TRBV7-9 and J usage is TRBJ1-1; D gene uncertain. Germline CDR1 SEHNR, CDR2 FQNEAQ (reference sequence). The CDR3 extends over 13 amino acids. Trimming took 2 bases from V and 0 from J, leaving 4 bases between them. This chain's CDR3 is CASSLLMNTEAFF. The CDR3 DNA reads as TGTGCCAGCAGCTTATTAATGAACACTGAAGCTTTCTTT. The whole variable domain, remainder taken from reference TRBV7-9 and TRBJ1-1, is DTGVSQNPRHKITKRGQNVTFRCDPISEHNRLYWYRQTLGQGPEFLTYFQNEAQLEKSRLLSDRFSAERPKGSFSTLEIQRTEQGDSAMYLCASSLLMNTEAFFGQGTRLTVV.

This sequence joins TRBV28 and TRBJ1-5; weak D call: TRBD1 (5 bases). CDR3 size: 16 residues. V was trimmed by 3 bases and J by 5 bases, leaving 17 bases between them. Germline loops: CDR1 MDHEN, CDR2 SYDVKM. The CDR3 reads CASSFFWTLGDQPQHF. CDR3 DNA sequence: TGTGCCAGCAGTTTTTTTTGGACATTGGGCGATCAGCCCCAGCATTTT. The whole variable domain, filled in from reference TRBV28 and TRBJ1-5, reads DVKVTQSSRYLVKRTGEKVFLECVQDMDHENMFWYRQDPGLGLRLIYFSYDVKMKEKGDIPEGYSVSREKKERFSLILESASTNQTSMYLCASSFFWTLGDQPQHFGDGTRLSIL.

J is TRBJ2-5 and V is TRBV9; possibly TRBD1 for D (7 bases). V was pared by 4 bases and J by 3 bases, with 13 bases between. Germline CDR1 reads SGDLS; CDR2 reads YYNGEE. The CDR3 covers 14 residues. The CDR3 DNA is TGTGCCAGCAGCCCCAGGGGGGCAGAAGAGACCCAGTACTTC. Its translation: CASSPRGAEETQYF.

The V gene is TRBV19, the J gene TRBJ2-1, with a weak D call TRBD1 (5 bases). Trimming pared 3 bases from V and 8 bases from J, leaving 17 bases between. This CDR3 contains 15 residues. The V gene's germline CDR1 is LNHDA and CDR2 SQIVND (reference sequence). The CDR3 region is CASSILDSRSDEQFF. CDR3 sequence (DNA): TGTGCCAGTAGTATCTTAGACAGCCGATCGGATGAGCAGTTCTTC.

CDR3 coding DNA: TGCAGCGTCTCGGACGGAGACTATGGCTACACCTTC. Translated, it gives CSVSDGDYGYTF. The chain couples TRBV29-1 to TRBJ1-2; D remains ambiguous. V gave up 6 bases and J gave up 3 bases, with 11 bases separating them. Germline CDR1 is SQVTM and CDR2 is ANQGSEA. The CDR3 sequence is 12 residues long.

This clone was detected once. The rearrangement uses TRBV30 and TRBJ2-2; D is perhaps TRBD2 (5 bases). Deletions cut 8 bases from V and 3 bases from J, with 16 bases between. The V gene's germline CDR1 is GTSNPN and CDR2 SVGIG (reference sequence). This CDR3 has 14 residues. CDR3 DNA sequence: TGTGCCAGTACGGAGGCTAGCTACACCGGGGAGCTGTTTTTT. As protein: CASTEASYTGELFF. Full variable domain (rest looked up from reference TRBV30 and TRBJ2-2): SQTIHQWPATLVQPVGSPLSLECTVEGTSNPNLYWYRQAAGRGLQLLFYSVGIGQISSEVPQNLSASRPQDRQFILSSKKLLLSDSGFYLCASTEASYTGELFFGEGSRLTVL.

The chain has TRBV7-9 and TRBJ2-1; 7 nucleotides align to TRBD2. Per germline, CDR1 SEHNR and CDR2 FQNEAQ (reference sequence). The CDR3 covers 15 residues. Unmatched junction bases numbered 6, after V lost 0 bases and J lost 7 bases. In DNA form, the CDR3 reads TGTGCCAGCAGCTTAGCCCTAGCGGAACTGAATGAGCAGTTCTTC. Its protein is CASSLALAELNEQFF. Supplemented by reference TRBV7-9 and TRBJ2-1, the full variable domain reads DTGVSQNPRHKITKRGQNVTFRCDPISEHNRLYWYRQTLGQGPEFLTYFQNEAQLEKSRLLSDRFSAERPKGSFSTLEIQRTEQGDSAMYLCASSLALAELNEQFFGPGTRLTVL.

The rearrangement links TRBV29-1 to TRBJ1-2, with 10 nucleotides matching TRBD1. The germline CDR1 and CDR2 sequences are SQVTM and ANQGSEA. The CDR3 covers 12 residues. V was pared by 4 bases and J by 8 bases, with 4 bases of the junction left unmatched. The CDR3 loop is CSVARDRGGYTF. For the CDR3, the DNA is TGCAGCGTTGCTAGGGACAGGGGCGGCTACACCTTC.

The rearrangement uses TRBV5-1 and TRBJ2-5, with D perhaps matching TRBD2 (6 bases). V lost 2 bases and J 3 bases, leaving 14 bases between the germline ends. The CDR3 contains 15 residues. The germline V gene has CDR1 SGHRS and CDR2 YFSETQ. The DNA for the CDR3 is TGCGCCAGCAGCTTTAGTAGCGGAGGGGAAGAGACCCAGTACTTC. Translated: CASSFSSGGEETQYF. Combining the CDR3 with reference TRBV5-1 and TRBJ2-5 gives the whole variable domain KAGVTQTPRYLIKTRGQQVTLSCSPISGHRSVSWYQQTPGQGLQFLFEYFSETQRNKGNFPGRFSGRQFSNSRSEMNVSTLELGDSALYLCASSFSSGGEETQYFGPGTRLLVL.

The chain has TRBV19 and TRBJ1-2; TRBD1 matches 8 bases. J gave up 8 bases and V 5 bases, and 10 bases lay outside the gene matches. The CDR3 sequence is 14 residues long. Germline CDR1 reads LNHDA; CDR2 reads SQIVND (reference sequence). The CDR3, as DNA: TGTGCCAGTAGTGTGGACAGGGTAGCTAAGGGCTACACCTTC. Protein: CASSVDRVAKGYTF.

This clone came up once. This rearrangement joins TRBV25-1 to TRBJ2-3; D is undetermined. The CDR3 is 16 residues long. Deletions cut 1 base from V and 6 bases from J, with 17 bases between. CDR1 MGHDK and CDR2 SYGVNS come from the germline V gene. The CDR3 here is CASSESGGYLTDTQYF. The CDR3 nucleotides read TGTGCCAGCAGTGAATCGGGCGGCTATCTCACGGATACGCAGTATTTT.

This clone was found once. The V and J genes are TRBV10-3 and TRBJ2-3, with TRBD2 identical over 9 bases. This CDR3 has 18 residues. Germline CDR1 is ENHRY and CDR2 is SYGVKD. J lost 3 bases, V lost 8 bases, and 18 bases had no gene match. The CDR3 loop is CAIGAGGGPSGTTDTQYF. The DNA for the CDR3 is TGTGCCATCGGGGCCGGAGGGGGGCCTAGCGGGACAACAGATACGCAGTATTTT.

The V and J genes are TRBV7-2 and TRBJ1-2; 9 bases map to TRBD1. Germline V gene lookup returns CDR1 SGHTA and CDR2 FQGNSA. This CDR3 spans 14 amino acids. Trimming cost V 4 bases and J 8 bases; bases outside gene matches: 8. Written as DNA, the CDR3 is TGTGCCAGCAGCTGGGGGACAGGGTTCGACGGCTACACCTTC. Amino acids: CASSWGTGFDGYTF.

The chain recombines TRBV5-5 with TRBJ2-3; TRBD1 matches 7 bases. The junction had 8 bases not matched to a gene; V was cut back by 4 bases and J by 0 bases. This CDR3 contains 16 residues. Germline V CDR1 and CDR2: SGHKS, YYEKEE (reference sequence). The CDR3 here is CASSLWTGISTDTQYF. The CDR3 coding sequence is TGTGCCAGCAGCCTCTGGACAGGAATAAGCACAGATACGCAGTATTTT.

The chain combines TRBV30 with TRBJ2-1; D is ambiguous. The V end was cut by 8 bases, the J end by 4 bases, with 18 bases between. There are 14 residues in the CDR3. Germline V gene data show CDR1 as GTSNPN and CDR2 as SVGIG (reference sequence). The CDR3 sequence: CARRNQTLYNEQFF. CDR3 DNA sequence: TGTGCCAGACGGAACCAAACCCTTTACAATGAGCAGTTCTTC.

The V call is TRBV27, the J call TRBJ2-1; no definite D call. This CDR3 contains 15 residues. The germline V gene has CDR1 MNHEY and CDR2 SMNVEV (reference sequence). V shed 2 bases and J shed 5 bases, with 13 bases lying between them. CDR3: CASSLRPTANNEQFF. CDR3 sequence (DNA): TGTGCCAGCAGTTTACGCCCTACAGCAAACAATGAGCAGTTCTTC.